Listed here are 26 T cell receptor beta chains from one sample, sequenced in a study of T cells expressing NK-cell markers. TCRdb re-called the 5' RACE reads and gives one entry per CDR3 protein, without DNA. This table holds a few hundred thousand distinct CDR3 sequences. Sequencing used blood T cells: a sorted CD56 or NKG2C T cell subset, CD4+ or CD8+ T cells, or bulk PBMC T cells (not recorded which). The receptors originated from a man aged 18-75 years in good health.

This chain joins TRBV28 and TRBJ2-2; TCRdb selects TRBD1, and the lack of DNA leaves this call unchecked. The CDR3 sequence is 16 residues long. Germline CDR1 reads MDHEN; CDR2 reads SYDVKM. CDR3 region: CASRPGWSGAGGELFF.

The chain employs TRBV21-1 and TRBJ1-1. TRBV21-1 constitutes a pseudogene. The CDR3 runs 14 residues. This CDR3 reads CASSSSSTRTEAFF.

The chain uses TRBV9 and TRBJ2-5. The CDR3 has 15 amino acids. Germline V gene data show CDR1 as SGDLS and CDR2 as YYNGEE. The CDR3 protein is CASSVDSGIQETQYF.

The V and J genes are TRBV7-2 and TRBJ1-5; the TCRdb call, TRBD1, lacks DNA for checking. CDR1 is SGHTA, CDR2 FQGNSA, per germline. The CDR3 consists of 15 residues. The CDR3 spells CASSLDYRGSQPQHF.

The chain employs TRBV12-3 or TRBV12-4 and TRBJ2-7; the D call of TRBD1 rests on TCRdb alone, since no DNA is present to check it. The CDR3 runs 14 residues. CDR3 amino acids: CASSLGGDLYEQYF.

V is TRBV20-1 and J is TRBJ2-7. Germline loops: CDR1 DFQATT, CDR2 SNEGSKA (reference sequence). This CDR3 has 12 residues. The CDR3 loop is CSARDKTYEQYF.

The chain carries TRBV10-1 and TRBJ2-7. CDR3 length equals 14 residues. CDR1 WNHNN and CDR2 SYGVQD come from the germline V gene (reference sequence). The CDR3 is CASSDRTEAYEQYF.

The chain combines TRBV7-9 with TRBJ1-1; without DNA, the TCRdb call of TRBD1 cannot be checked. This CDR3 region has 15 residues. Per the germline V gene, CDR1 is SEHNR and CDR2 is FQNEAQ (reference sequence). CDR3 amino acids: CASSLVQGINTEAFF.

This chain connects TRBV29-1 to TRBJ2-3; TCRdb reports TRBD2, a call that lacks DNA to check it against. Germline lookup yields CDR1 SQVTM and CDR2 ANQGSEA. The CDR3 length is 15 residues. The CDR3: CSCGLAGGRTDTQYF.

V is TRBV10-3 and J is TRBJ1-5. CDR1 is ENHRY and CDR2 is SYGVKD in the germline V gene. The CDR3 is 14 residues long. CDR3 residues: CAISDPNSNQPQHF.

The chain has TRBV28 and TRBJ2-5; the D call of TRBD1 rests on TCRdb alone, since no DNA is present to check it. The CDR3 runs to 15 residues. Germline values: CDR1 MDHEN, CDR2 SYDVKM. This CDR3 is CASSFLGGRLKTQYF.

This chain uses TRBV2 with TRBJ2-3; TCRdb calls TRBD1, which cannot be checked without DNA. Germline loops: CDR1 SNHLY, CDR2 FYNNEI. There are 16 residues in the CDR3. CDR3 region: CASSRQAGALTDTQYF.

CDR3 sequence reads: CASSLIRSETDTQYF. J is TRBJ2-3 and V is TRBV7-9. CDR3 length: 15 amino acids. The germline V gene encodes CDR1 SEHNR and CDR2 FQNEAQ (reference sequence).

The chain is built from TRBV5-1 and TRBJ1-6; as DNA is missing, the TRBD1 call by TCRdb cannot be tested. The CDR3 is 14 amino acids. Germline CDR1 SGHRS, CDR2 YFSETQ. CDR3 in amino acids: CASTTGAVNSPLHF.

The genes are TRBV6-1 and TRBJ2-7; without DNA, the TCRdb call of TRBD1 cannot be checked. The germline gives CDR1 MNHNS, CDR2 SASEGT. This CDR3 is 16 amino acids long. The CDR3 reads CASSGPGQGATYEQYF.

The chain combines TRBV6-2 or TRBV6-3 with TRBJ1-2; TCRdb gives TRBD1 as the D gene, but with no DNA this cannot be confirmed. Looked up from germline, CDR1 is MNHEY and CDR2 is SVGEGT. This CDR3 contains 17 residues. CDR3 loop: CASSSPGQGHLNYGYTF.

This chain uses TRBV5-1 with TRBJ2-7. CDR1 and CDR2 (germline): SGHRS, YFSETQ. The CDR3 has 14 residues. Here the CDR3 reads CASSLVPATYEQYF.

This chain links TRBV6-4 with TRBJ1-4. This CDR3 comprises 11 residues. The germline CDR1 and CDR2 sequences are MRHNA and SNTAGT. This CDR3 reads CASSGSEKLFF.

The chain recombines TRBV5-4 with TRBJ2-3; TCRdb's D call of TRBD2 is untestable without DNA. CDR1 is SGHNT and CDR2 is YYREEE in the germline V gene (reference sequence). The CDR3 is 16 amino acids. The CDR3 region is CASSLKIAGSPDTQYF.

The chain links TRBV24-1 to TRBJ2-2; TCRdb reports TRBD1, a call that lacks DNA to check it against. The CDR3 is 18 amino acids. Germline V CDR1 and CDR2: KGHDR, SFDVKD. CDR3 protein: CATSGGRGKTGLTGELFF.

The chain employs TRBV12-3 or TRBV12-4 and TRBJ1-5; without DNA, the TCRdb call of TRBD1 cannot be checked. The CDR3 totals 13 residues. CDR3 sequence reads: CASSPTGNQPQHF.

V is TRBV11-2 and J is TRBJ1-3. The CDR3 is 15 amino acids. Germline loops: CDR1 SGHAT, CDR2 FQNNGV. CDR3 loop: CASSKKPTSGNTIYF.

The chain uses TRBV20-1 and TRBJ2-1. Germline values: CDR1 DFQATT, CDR2 SNEGSKA (reference sequence). The CDR3 contains 16 residues. The CDR3 loop reads CSARGSVASLSGEQFF.

The genes are TRBV13 and TRBJ2-3; lacking DNA, the TRBD2 call made by TCRdb goes unchecked. Per germline, CDR1 PRHDT and CDR2 FYEKMQ (reference sequence). The length of the CDR3 is 15 residues. CDR3 amino acids: CASSSKHGTLDTQYF.

The CDR3 is CSASGSGTGITYEQYF. V gene TRBV20-1 combines with J gene TRBJ2-7; TCRdb lists TRBD1, though no DNA is available to test this call. This CDR3 has 16 residues. From germline, CDR1 is DFQATT and CDR2 SNEGSKA (reference sequence).

The chain couples TRBV2 to TRBJ1-1; TCRdb lists TRBD1, though no DNA is available to test this call. Germline V gene sequence: CDR1 SNHLY, CDR2 FYNNEI. This CDR3 spans 14 amino acids. CDR3 in amino acids: CASSVGTTNTEAFF.